A single sample is the source of the 18 T cell receptor beta chains below, sequenced in a study of blood T cell repertoires in COVID-19. The protocol was immunoSEQ multiplex PCR, while the TCRdb copy is restricted to in-frame clones and leaves out a portion. The table has 100,000 or so clones, approximately 90% seen once; the top ten hold about 1%. The source material was peripheral blood. The receptor source for this set is a man aged 55 to 70 with acute or convalescent COVID-19.

The chain has TRBV11-2 and TRBJ2-2; 13 bases align to TRBD2. This CDR3 comprises 18 residues. V trimming: 5 bases; J trimming: 5 bases; junction bases outside the gene matches: 11. Germline V gene lookup returns CDR1 SGHAT and CDR2 FQNNGV. The DNA of the CDR3 is TGTGCCAGCAGCACCAGCTCTCCGGGACTAGCGGGAACCGGGGAGCTGTTTTTT. It encodes CASSTSSPGLAGTGELFF.

The chain couples TRBV6-2 or TRBV6-3 to TRBJ1-5, with 8 bases matching TRBD1. Germline CDR1 and CDR2: MNHEY and SVGEGT. CDR3 length equals 16 residues. V trimming: 5 bases; J trimming: 6 bases; junction bases outside the gene matches: 12. The CDR3 DNA reads as TGTGCCAGCAGTCTTGGGCCAGGGGGCGGTTTTCAGCCCCAGCATTTT. Amino acid sequence: CASSLGPGGGFQPQHF.

This CDR3 reads CASRTGVPNQPQHF. In nucleotides, the CDR3 is TGTGCCAGCCGCACCGGGGTACCCAATCAGCCCCAGCATTTT. The chain carries TRBV27 and TRBJ1-5, with D hard to call. Trimming pared 8 bases from V and 3 bases from J, leaving 14 bases between. Germline V gives CDR1 MNHEY, CDR2 SMNVEV (reference sequence). CDR3 size: 14 residues.

The gene calls are TRBV19 and TRBJ2-1, with 9 bases fitting TRBD2. The CDR3 loop spans 15 amino acids. Looked up from germline, CDR1 is LNHDA and CDR2 is SQIVND (reference sequence). Trimming took 4 bases from V and 4 from J; bases not matched to a gene: 5. DNA for the CDR3: TGTGCCAGTAGTACCTTAGCGGGAGCTTACAATGAGCAGTTCTTC. It encodes CASSTLAGAYNEQFF.

This clone has just one count. This chain uses TRBV18 with TRBJ1-5; D is possibly TRBD1 (5 bases). This CDR3 comprises 16 residues. Germline V gene sequence: CDR1 KGHSH, CDR2 LQKENI. V was cut by 3 bases and J by 1 base, with 13 bases left in between. The CDR3 DNA follows: TGTGCCAGCTCACCTCTCGACAGAGCAAGCAATCAGCCCCAGCATTTT. Translated, it gives CASSPLDRASNQPQHF. Complete variable domain (other parts from reference TRBV18 and TRBJ1-5): NAGVMQNPRHLVRRRGQEARLRCSPMKGHSHVYWYRQLPEEGLKFMVYLQKENIIDESGMPKERFSAEFPKEGPSILRIQQVVRGDSAAYFCASSPLDRASNQPQHFGDGTRLSIL.

In regard to this clone: Other DNA sequences in this sample translate to the same CDR3. In nucleotides, the CDR3 is TGCGCCAGCAGCCTGGGACAGATGAACACTGAAGCTTTCTTT. It yields the protein CASSLGQMNTEAFF. V and J are TRBV5-1 and TRBJ1-1, with 7 bases fitting TRBD1. This CDR3 has 14 amino acids. Germline assignment: CDR1 SGHRS and CDR2 YFSETQ. V gave up 4 bases and J gave up 0 bases; unmatched junction bases: 3.

V gene TRBV28 combines with J gene TRBJ1-5; D is uncertain. Deletions cut 7 bases from V and 4 bases from J, with 8 bases between. Germline-derived CDR1 and CDR2 are MDHEN and SYDVKM. The CDR3 consists of 12 residues. The CDR3 DNA is TGTGCCAGCAAGTCCGGTAATCAGCCCCAGCATTTT. Protein product: CASKSGNQPQHF.

The J gene is TRBJ1-2, the V gene TRBV5-5, with 9 bases fitting TRBD1. Germline V gene lookup returns CDR1 SGHKS and CDR2 YYEKEE (reference sequence). With 3 bases clipped from V and 4 bases from J, the junction kept 7 bases outside the gene matches. CDR3 length: 15 amino acids. As DNA, the CDR3 is TGTGCCAGCAGCTCGACAGGGGGTAGTGTCTATGGCTACACCTTC. It codes for CASSSTGGSVYGYTF.

The chain couples TRBV14 to TRBJ1-3, with 7 nucleotides matching TRBD1. The V and J ends lost 4 bases and 1 base, in that order; junction bases with no gene match: 10. Germline assignment: CDR1 SGHDN and CDR2 FVKESK. The CDR3 sequence is 17 residues long. The CDR3 DNA is TGTGCCAGCAGCCGATCGATGGGACAGCCTTCTGGAAACACCATATATTTT. Amino acids: CASSRSMGQPSGNTIYF.

This chain connects TRBV6-5 to TRBJ1-5; 10 positions agree with TRBD1. Germline trimming cut 11 bases from V and 5 bases from J; bases unmatched to any gene: 12. This CDR3 has 15 amino acids. The germline CDR1 and CDR2 sequences are MNHEY and SVGAGI. CDR3 amino acids: CASAPGQGLHQPQHF. CDR3 coding DNA: TGTGCCTCCGCCCCGGGACAGGGGCTTCATCAGCCCCAGCATTTT.

The V call is TRBV19, the J call TRBJ1-3; 7 bases map to TRBD1. V dropped 4 bases and J dropped 4; count of bases not matched to a gene: 10. CDR3 length: 16 residues. The germline V gene has CDR1 LNHDA and CDR2 SQIVND (reference sequence). The CDR3 sequence: CASSTHRDSLGNTIYF. CDR3 bases: TGTGCCAGTAGTACTCACCGGGACAGCCTAGGAAACACCATATATTTT.

The rearrangement uses TRBV27 and TRBJ2-7; D might be TRBD2 (5 bases). The V end lost 6 bases, the J end lost 0 bases, and 9 bases lay between the germline ends. The CDR3 has 13 amino acids. Germline values: CDR1 MNHEY, CDR2 SMNVEV (reference sequence). DNA for the CDR3: TGTGCCAGCAGCCGGGGTATCTCCTACGAGCAGTACTTC. Translated: CASSRGISYEQYF.

This chain connects TRBV2 to TRBJ2-7, with 11 bases identical to TRBD2. This CDR3 is built from 13 residues. Per germline, CDR1 SNHLY and CDR2 FYNNEI. V shed 6 bases, J shed 3 bases, and the junction held 1 base outside the gene matches. Here the CDR3 DNA reads TGTGCCAGCAGCGGGACTAGCGGCTACGAGCAGTACTTC. Translated: CASSGTSGYEQYF.

On this clone itself: The junction departs from germline at one end; a sequencing error may be responsible. The chain uses TRBV19 and TRBJ1-6; D remains unclear. The CDR3 has 15 residues. The germline V gene has CDR1 LNHDA and CDR2 SQIVND (reference sequence). The CDR3 DNA sequence: TGTGCCAGTAGTATATTGGAGCTTTATAATTCGCCCCTCCACTTT. Its protein product is CASSILELYNSPLHF.

The rearrangement joins TRBV7-9 to TRBJ1-1; maybe TRBD1 (6 bases). CDR3 size: 14 residues. CDR1 and CDR2 from the germline V gene are SEHNR and FQNEAQ (reference sequence). Trimming cost V 5 bases and J 6 bases, with 16 bases left between them. The CDR3 bases are TGTGCCAGCAGCACCCAGGCGGGGGCCCCTGAAGCTTTCTTT. Encoded protein: CASSTQAGAPEAFF.

The chain couples TRBV2 to TRBJ1-2; 10 bases fit TRBD1. After removal of 5 bases from V and 4 bases from J, the junction contained 4 bases not matched to a gene. Germline-derived CDR1 and CDR2 are SNHLY and FYNNEI. The CDR3 is 14 residues long. CDR3 bases: TGTGCCAGCAGTAGGGGACAGGGGCCCTATGGCTACACCTTC. This translates into CASSRGQGPYGYTF.

CDR3 DNA: TGTGCCAGCAGTTGGGGCGGGAGCTCACACAATGAGCAGTTCTTC. Residues: CASSWGGSSHNEQFF. This chain connects TRBV27 to TRBJ2-1, with 7 bases matching TRBD2. The germline CDR1 and CDR2 sequences are MNHEY and SMNVEV (reference sequence). The CDR3 runs to 15 residues. The V gene end was trimmed by 4 bases and the J gene end by 5 bases; junction bases not matched to a gene: 8.

The V and J genes are TRBV11-3 and TRBJ2-1; 7 bases line up with TRBD1. There are 14 residues in the CDR3. V was clipped by 6 bases and J by 12 bases; unmatched bases: 14. Germline V gene data show CDR1 as SGHNT and CDR2 as YENEEA. The chain's CDR3 is CASRPRDSPYGQFF. The CDR3, as DNA: TGTGCCAGCAGACCGAGGGACAGCCCTTACGGGCAGTTCTTC.